This TCR beta chain was sequenced for a study of blood T cells in healthy people across ages. Points from the study as a whole: Long-lived donors had more naive CD4+ cells and higher diversity than aged donors.

Only a few counts were recorded for this clonotype. Antigen: not known. Donors ranged from roughly 6 to 90 years old and were healthy Caucasians in Russia. Per the germline V gene, CDR1 is SQVTM and CDR2 is ANQGSEA. Trimming took off 1 base at V and 4 bases at J, with 8 bases between the two ends. The CDR3 has 13 amino acids. It was with a sample-barcoded 5' primer and a J-beta primer mix that a second PCR of roughly 7 to 12 cycles was run. CDR3-containing paired-end reads numbering at least 2.5 million came from each sample. TCRdb reprocessed the 5' RACE reads via MiXCR and lists one record per CDR3 protein. This sample has some 1.5 million distinct CDR3 sequences, with 28% found just once.

This chain uses TRBV29-1 with TRBJ2-1; D not certain. The receptor's source is a woman aged 30 to 39 in good health. Sequencing used blood. DNA of the CDR3: TGCAGCGTTGAAGGTGGGATTTACAATGAGCAGTTCTTC. Amino acids: CSVEGGIYNEQFF.